This T cell receptor (beta chain) is from a study of cytomegalovirus exposure and HLA in healthy donors. Findings of the study overall: A later analysis showed HLA-associated TCR beta chains outstripping equally common others in clonal expansion. The study labeled 164 TCR beta chains cytomegalovirus-associated.

60 Vbeta and 13 Jbeta primers were used in PCR. Clones were read by immunoSEQ multiplex PCR, and TCRdb kept only the in-frame ones, dropping some. The table lists more than 90,000 clones, roughly 70% of them singletons. The V segment lost 2 bases and the J segment 5 bases; nucleotides outside the gene matches: 8. Germline lookup yields CDR1 LGHNA and CDR2 YSLEER. This CDR3 contains 15 residues. Concerning this clone itself: Its target is not known.

Those who donated were healthy bone marrow donors. The TCR was taken from a young man in good health and CMV-seropositive. Sequenced: PBMCs. V and J are TRBV4-3 and TRBJ1-2; TRBD1 aligns across 7 bases. DNA of the CDR3: TGCGCCAGCAGCCAAACGACAGGGCAAGGGTATGGCTACACCTTC. It is translated as CASSQTTGQGYGYTF.